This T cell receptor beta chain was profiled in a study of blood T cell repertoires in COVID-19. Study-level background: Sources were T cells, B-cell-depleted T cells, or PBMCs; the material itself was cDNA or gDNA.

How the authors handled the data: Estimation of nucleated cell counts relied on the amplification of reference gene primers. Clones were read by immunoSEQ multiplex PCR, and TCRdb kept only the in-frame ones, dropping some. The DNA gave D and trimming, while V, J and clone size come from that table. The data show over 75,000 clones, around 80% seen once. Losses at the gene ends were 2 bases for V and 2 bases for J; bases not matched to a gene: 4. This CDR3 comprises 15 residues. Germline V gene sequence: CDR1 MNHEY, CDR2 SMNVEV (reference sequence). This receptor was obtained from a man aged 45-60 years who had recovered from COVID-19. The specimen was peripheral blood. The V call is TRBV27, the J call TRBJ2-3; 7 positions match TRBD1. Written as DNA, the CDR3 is TGTGCCAGCAGTTTAAGACAGGGTCCCACAGATACGCAGTATTTT. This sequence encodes CASSLRQGPTDTQYF.